This T cell receptor beta chain was documented in a study of cytomegalovirus exposure and HLA in healthy donors. Primers: 60 Vbeta forward and 13 Jbeta reverse. Profiling relied on immunoSEQ multiplex PCR, and the TCRdb table lists in-frame clones only, not all of them. The sample has approximately 210,000 clones; about three quarters are singletons. A note on this clone: Its antigen is not known.

Broader study findings: About 180 TCR beta chains were listed as cytomegalovirus-associated. Accurate prediction of most subjects' HLA-A and HLA-B alleles from TCR beta sequences was reported.

The receptor's source is a male donor in good health and CMV-seronegative. Sequencing was carried out using PBMCs.

In DNA, the CDR3 is TGTGCCAGCAGTGAAAATAGCGGGAGGGCGGGCGAGCAGTACTTC. Amino acid sequence: CASSENSGRAGEQYF. The J gene is TRBJ2-7, the V gene TRBV2; 11 bases fit TRBD2. Losses at the gene ends were 2 bases for V and 6 bases for J; bases not matched to a gene: 6. This CDR3 comprises 15 residues. Germline V gene data show CDR1 as SNHLY and CDR2 as FYNNEI.